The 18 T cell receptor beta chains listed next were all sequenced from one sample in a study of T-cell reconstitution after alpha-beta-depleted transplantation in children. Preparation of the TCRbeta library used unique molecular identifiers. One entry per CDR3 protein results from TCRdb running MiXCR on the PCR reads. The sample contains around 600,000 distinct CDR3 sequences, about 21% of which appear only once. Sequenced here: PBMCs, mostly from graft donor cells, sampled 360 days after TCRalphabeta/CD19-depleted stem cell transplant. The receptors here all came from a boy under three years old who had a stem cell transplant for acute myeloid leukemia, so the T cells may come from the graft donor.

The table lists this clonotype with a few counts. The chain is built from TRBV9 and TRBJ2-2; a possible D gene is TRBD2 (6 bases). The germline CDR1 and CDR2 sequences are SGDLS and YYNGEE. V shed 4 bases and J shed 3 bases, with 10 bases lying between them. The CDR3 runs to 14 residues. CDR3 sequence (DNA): TGTGCCAGCAGCCTCCGGGACTACACCGGGGAGCTGTTTTTT. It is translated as CASSLRDYTGELFF.

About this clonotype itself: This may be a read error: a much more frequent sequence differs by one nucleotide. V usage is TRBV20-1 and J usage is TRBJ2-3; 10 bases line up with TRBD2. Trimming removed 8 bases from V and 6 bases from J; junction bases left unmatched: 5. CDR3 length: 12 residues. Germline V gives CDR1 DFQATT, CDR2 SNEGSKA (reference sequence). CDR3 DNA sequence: TGCAGTCTAGCGGGGGTGGTGGATACGCAGTATTTT. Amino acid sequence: CSLAGVVDTQYF.

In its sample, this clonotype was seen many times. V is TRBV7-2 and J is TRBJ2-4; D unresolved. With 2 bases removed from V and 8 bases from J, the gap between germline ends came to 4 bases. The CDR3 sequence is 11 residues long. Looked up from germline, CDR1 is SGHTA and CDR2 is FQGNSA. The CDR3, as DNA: TGTGCCAGCAGCTTATGGGACATTCAGTACTTC. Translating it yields CASSLWDIQYF.

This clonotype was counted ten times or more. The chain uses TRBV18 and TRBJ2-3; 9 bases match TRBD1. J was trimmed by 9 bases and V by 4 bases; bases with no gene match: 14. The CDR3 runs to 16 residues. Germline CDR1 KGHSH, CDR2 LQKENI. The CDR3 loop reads CASSLDGTGSLRTQYF. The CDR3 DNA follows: TGTGCCAGCTCACTTGACGGGACAGGGAGTCTCCGGACGCAGTATTTT.

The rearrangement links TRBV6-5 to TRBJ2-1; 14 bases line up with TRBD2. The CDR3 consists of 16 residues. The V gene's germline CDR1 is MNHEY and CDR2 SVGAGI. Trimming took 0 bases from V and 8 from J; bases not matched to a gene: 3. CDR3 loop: CASSYSTSGGADEQFF. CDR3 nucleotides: TGTGCCAGCAGTTACTCGACTAGCGGGGGGGCAGATGAGCAGTTCTTC.

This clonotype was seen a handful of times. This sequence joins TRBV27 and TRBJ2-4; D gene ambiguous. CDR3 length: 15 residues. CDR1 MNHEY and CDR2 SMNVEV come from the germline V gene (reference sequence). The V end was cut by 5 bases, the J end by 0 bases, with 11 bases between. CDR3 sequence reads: CASSPRSLAKNIQYF. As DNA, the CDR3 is TGTGCCAGCAGTCCGCGTAGTTTAGCCAAAAACATTCAGTACTTC.

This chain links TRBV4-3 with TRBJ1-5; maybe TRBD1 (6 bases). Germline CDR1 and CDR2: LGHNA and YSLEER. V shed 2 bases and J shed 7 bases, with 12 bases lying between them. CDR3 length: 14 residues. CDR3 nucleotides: TGCGCCAGCAGCCAAACGGACAGAGGGCAGCCCCAGCATTTT. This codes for CASSQTDRGQPQHF.

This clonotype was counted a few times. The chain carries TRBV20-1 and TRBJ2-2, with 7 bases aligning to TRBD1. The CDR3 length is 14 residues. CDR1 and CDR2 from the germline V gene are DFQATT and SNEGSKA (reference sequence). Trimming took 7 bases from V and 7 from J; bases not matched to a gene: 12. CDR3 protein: CSVPRRQGGGELFF. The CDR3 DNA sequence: TGCAGTGTTCCCCGTAGACAGGGCGGCGGGGAGCTGTTTTTT.

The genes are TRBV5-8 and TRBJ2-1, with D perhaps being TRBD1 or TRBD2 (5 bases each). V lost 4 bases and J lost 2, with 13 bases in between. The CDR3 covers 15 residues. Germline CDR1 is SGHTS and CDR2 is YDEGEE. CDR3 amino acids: CASSLGTDTYNEQFF. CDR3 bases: TGTGCCAGCAGCCTCGGGACCGATACCTACAATGAGCAGTTCTTC.

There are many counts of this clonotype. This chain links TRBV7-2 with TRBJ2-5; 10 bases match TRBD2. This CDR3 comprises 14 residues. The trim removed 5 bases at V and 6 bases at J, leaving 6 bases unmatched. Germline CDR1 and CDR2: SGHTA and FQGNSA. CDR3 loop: CASSTQRGGKTQYF. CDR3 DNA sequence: TGTGCCAGCAGCACCCAGCGGGGGGGAAAGACCCAGTACTTC.

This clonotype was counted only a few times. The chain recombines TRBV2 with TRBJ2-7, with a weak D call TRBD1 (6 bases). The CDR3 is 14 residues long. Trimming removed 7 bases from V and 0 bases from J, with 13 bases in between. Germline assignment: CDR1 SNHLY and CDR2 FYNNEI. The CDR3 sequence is CASTTDRSSYEQYF. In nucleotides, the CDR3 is TGTGCCAGCACTACGGACAGAAGCTCCTACGAGCAGTACTTC.

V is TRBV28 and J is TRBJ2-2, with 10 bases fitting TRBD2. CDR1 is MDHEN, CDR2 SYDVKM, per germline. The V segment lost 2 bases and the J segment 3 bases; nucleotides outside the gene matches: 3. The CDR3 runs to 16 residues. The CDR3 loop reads CASSLLAGVHTGELFF. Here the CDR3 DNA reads TGTGCCAGCAGTTTACTAGCGGGGGTACACACCGGGGAGCTGTTTTTT.

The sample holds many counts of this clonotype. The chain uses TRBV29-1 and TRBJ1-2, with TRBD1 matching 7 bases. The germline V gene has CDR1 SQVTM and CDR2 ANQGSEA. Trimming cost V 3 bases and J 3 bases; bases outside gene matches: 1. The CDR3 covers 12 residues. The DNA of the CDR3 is TGCAGCGTTGAGGGGACAGACTATGGCTACACCTTC. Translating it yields CSVEGTDYGYTF.

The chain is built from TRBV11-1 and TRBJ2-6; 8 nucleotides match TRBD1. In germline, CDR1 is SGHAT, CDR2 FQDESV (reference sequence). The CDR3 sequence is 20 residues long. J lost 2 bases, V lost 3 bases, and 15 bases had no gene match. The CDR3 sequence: CASSLGLGRTGWTGANVLTF. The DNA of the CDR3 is TGTGCCAGCAGCTTGGGATTGGGAAGGACAGGGTGGACTGGGGCCAACGTCCTGACTTTC.

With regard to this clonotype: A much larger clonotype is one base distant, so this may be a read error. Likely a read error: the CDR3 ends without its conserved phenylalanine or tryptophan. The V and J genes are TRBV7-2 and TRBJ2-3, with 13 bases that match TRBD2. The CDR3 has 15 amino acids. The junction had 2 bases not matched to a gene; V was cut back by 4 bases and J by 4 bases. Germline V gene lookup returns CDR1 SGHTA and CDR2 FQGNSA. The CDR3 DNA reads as TGTGCCAGCAGCTCTGGACTAGCGGGGGCAGATACGCAGTATTCT. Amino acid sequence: CASSSGLAGADTQYS.

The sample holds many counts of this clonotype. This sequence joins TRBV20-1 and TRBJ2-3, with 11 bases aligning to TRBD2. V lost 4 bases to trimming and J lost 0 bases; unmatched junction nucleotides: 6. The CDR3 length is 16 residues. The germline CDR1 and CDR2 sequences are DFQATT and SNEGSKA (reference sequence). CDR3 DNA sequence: TGCAGTGCTACCAGACTAGCGGGACCTAGCACAGATACGCAGTATTTT. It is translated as CSATRLAGPSTDTQYF.

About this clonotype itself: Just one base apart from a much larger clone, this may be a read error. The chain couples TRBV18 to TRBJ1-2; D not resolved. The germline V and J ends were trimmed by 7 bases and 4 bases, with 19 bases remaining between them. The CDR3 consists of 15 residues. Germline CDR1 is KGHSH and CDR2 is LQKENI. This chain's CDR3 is CASLLGSKGSYGYTF. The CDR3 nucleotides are TGTGCCAGCTTACTCGGAAGCAAGGGATCCTATGGCTACACCTTC. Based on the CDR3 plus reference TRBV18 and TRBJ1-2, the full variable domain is NAGVMQNPRHLVRRRGQEARLRCSPMKGHSHVYWYRQLPEEGLKFMVYLQKENIIDESGMPKERFSAEFPKEGPSILRIQQVVRGDSAAYFCASLLGSKGSYGYTFGSGTRLTVV.

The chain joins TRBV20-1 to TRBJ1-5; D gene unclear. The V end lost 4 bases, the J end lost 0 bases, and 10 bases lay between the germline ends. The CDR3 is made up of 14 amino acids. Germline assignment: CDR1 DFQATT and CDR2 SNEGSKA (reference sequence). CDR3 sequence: CSAKRHYSNQPQHF. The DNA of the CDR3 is TGCAGTGCTAAACGACACTATAGCAATCAGCCCCAGCATTTT.